These 26 T cell receptor beta chains originate from one sample sequenced in a study of shared clonotypes between healthy human individuals. Produced via immunoSEQ multiplex PCR; TCRdb's table is partial and in-frame only. The sample contains 230,000 or so clones, 60% to 80% of which appear only once. The specimen was memory CD4+ T cells sorted from blood. Subset described: CD45RA-negative fraction. All receptors come from a man aged 25 to 45 in good health.

This clone came up a few times. The gene calls are TRBV19 and TRBJ1-5; D unclear. The CDR3 totals 13 residues. V shed 9 bases and J shed 4 bases, with 13 bases lying between them. The germline V gene encodes CDR1 LNHDA and CDR2 SQIVND (reference sequence). CDR3 coding DNA: TGTGCCAGCCAAGAGACAAAAAATCAGCCCCAGCATTTT. Protein: CASQETKNQPQHF.

V gene TRBV18 combines with J gene TRBJ1-1; 7 bases fit TRBD1. Germline V gene data show CDR1 as KGHSH and CDR2 as LQKENI. Losses at the gene ends were 4 bases for V and 3 bases for J; bases not matched to a gene: 2. The CDR3 is made up of 13 amino acids. The CDR3 sequence: CASSRGTDTEAFF. The CDR3 DNA sequence: TGTGCCAGCTCACGGGGGACAGACACTGAAGCTTTCTTT.

The J gene is TRBJ2-7, the V gene TRBV5-4, with D perhaps matching TRBD1 or TRBD2 (5 bases each). With 6 bases removed from V and 6 bases from J, the gap between germline ends came to 22 bases. CDR3 length equals 15 residues. Germline V lookup: CDR1 SGHNT, CDR2 YYREEE (reference sequence). The chain's CDR3 is CASTHSGQGPGEQYF. The CDR3 bases are TGTGCCAGCACCCATTCGGGGCAGGGACCGGGCGAGCAGTACTTC.

Turning to this clone: Just one base apart from a much larger clone, this may be a read error. The V gene is TRBV2, the J gene TRBJ2-3; D is possibly TRBD2 (6 bases). V was trimmed by 4 bases and J by 2 bases, leaving 19 bases between them. Germline V gives CDR1 SNHLY, CDR2 FYNNEI. This CDR3 comprises 17 residues. The DNA of the CDR3 is TGTGCCAGCAGTGGGGGACGGACGGGAGTGCACACAGATACGCAGTATTTT. Residues: CASSGGRTGVHTDTQYF.

The gene calls are TRBV28 and TRBJ1-5; no reliable D call. Trimming removed 7 bases at V and 11 bases at J, with 21 bases between. Germline V gene data show CDR1 as MDHEN and CDR2 as SYDVKM. This CDR3 spans 14 amino acids. CDR3 residues: CASNSVVMPKAQHF. CDR3 bases: TGTGCCAGCAACAGTGTGGTAATGCCAAAGGCCCAGCATTTT.

The chain uses TRBV29-1 and TRBJ2-7; the D is unclear. V lost 0 bases and J 7 bases, leaving 4 bases between the germline ends. This CDR3 has 10 amino acids. Germline loops: CDR1 SQVTM, CDR2 ANQGSEA. The CDR3 sequence is CSVEDIEQYF. For the CDR3, the DNA is TGCAGCGTTGAAGATATAGAGCAGTACTTC.

V and J are TRBV27 and TRBJ1-4; maybe TRBD1 (5 bases). The CDR3 extends over 14 amino acids. In germline, CDR1 is MNHEY, CDR2 SMNVEV (reference sequence). Deletions cut 3 bases from V and 7 bases from J, with 12 bases between. The CDR3 loop is CASSLVSQGEKLFF. CDR3 nucleotides: TGTGCCAGCAGTTTGGTTTCCCAGGGTGAAAAACTGTTTTTT.

This sequence joins TRBV7-9 and TRBJ2-1; TRBD2 agrees at 11 bases. After removal of 10 bases from V and 4 bases from J, the junction contained 6 bases not matched to a gene. The germline CDR1 and CDR2 sequences are SEHNR and FQNEAQ (reference sequence). CDR3 length equals 14 residues. The CDR3 bases are TGTGCCACATCCTTAGCGGGAGGGTACAATGAGCAGTTCTTC. This translates into CATSLAGGYNEQFF.

The chain carries TRBV18 and TRBJ2-7, with D tentatively TRBD1 (8 bases). Trimming shortened V by 4 bases and J by 6 bases, and 22 bases separated the two germline ends. In germline, CDR1 is KGHSH, CDR2 LQKENI. The CDR3 is 16 amino acids. The CDR3 loop is CASSREQGGSVAEQYF. CDR3 DNA sequence: TGTGCCAGCTCACGTGAACAGGGGGGGTCGGTTGCCGAGCAGTACTTC.

The chain carries TRBV29-1 and TRBJ2-7, with 8 bases matching TRBD1. In germline, CDR1 is SQVTM, CDR2 ANQGSEA. V shed 3 bases, J shed 1 base, and the junction held 23 bases outside the gene matches. This CDR3 has 20 amino acids. The CDR3 is CSVDYRIPGGAGRVSYEQYF. As DNA, the CDR3 is TGCAGCGTTGATTATAGGATTCCAGGGGGCGCGGGGCGAGTATCCTACGAGCAGTACTTC.

The chain joins TRBV7-2 to TRBJ2-5, with 9 nucleotides matching TRBD1. The V and J ends lost 5 bases and 4 bases, in that order; junction bases with no gene match: 8. Germline-derived CDR1 and CDR2 are SGHTA and FQGNSA. This CDR3 spans 15 amino acids. The CDR3 DNA reads TGTGCCAGCAGCCCGATGGGACAGGGTGGAGAGACCCAGTACTTC. Its protein is CASSPMGQGGETQYF.

This clone has only one observation. The chain uses TRBV27 and TRBJ1-1; 8 nucleotides match TRBD1. The CDR3 length is 15 residues. V lost 6 bases to trimming and J lost 5 bases; unmatched junction nucleotides: 11. CDR1 and CDR2 (germline): MNHEY, SMNVEV (reference sequence). Written as DNA, the CDR3 is TGTGCCAGCAGAGAGGAGACAGGGGTTGGGACTGAAGCTTTCTTT. This translates into CASREETGVGTEAFF.

On this clone itself: Additional DNA sequences in this sample encode the identical CDR3. The rearrangement links TRBV5-4 to TRBJ2-3, with 8 bases aligning to TRBD2. J was trimmed by 6 bases and V by 0 bases; bases with no gene match: 12. The CDR3 length is 17 residues. CDR1 and CDR2 (germline): SGHNT, YYREEE (reference sequence). The CDR3 loop is CASSLVGGAGGGDTQYF. The CDR3 DNA reads TGTGCCAGCAGCTTGGTGGGGGGGGCGGGAGGAGGGGATACGCAGTATTTT.

The chain carries TRBV13 and TRBJ2-5; D possibly corresponds to TRBD2 (6 bases). The length of the CDR3 is 16 residues. V gave up 6 bases and J gave up 5 bases, with 22 bases separating them. From germline, CDR1 is PRHDT and CDR2 FYEKMQ (reference sequence). The CDR3 here is CASRENKRAGGETQYF. The CDR3 DNA reads as TGTGCCAGCAGAGAAAATAAGCGGGCTGGGGGGGAGACCCAGTACTTC.

This clone was seen only once. This rearrangement joins TRBV2 to TRBJ2-5; TRBD2 is a possible D gene (6 bases). Trimming took off 3 bases at V and 7 bases at J, with 12 bases between the two ends. The CDR3 is 13 residues long. Germline CDR1 SNHLY, CDR2 FYNNEI. The DNA for the CDR3 is TGTGCCAGCAGTGACGGGACTGAGGGGACCCAGTACTTC. This encodes CASSDGTEGTQYF. Together with reference TRBV2 and TRBJ2-5, the CDR3 gives the full variable domain: EPEVTQTPSHQVTQMGQEVILRCVPISNHLYFYWYRQILGQKVEFLVSFYNNEISEKSEIFDDQFSVERPDGSNFTLKIRSTKLEDSAMYFCASSDGTEGTQYFGPGTRLLVL.

This clone came up a few times. The chain has TRBV5-4 and TRBJ2-3; 8 bases line up with TRBD1. Germline loops: CDR1 SGHNT, CDR2 YYREEE (reference sequence). This CDR3 spans 14 amino acids. V was clipped by 4 bases and J by 8 bases; unmatched bases: 9. CDR3 sequence reads: CASSARQGQVTQYF. CDR3 nucleotides: TGTGCCAGCAGCGCGAGACAGGGGCAAGTTACGCAGTATTTT.

This clone was recorded many times. The chain employs TRBV7-2 and TRBJ2-5, with D possibly TRBD2 on 5 matching bases. Per the germline V gene, CDR1 is SGHTA and CDR2 is FQGNSA. V was trimmed by 5 bases and J by 5 bases, leaving 9 bases between them. The CDR3 is made up of 12 amino acids. In DNA, the CDR3 is TGTGCCAGCAGCGCACGGGGTGAGACCCAGTACTTC. Translation gives CASSARGETQYF.

This chain joins TRBV25-1 and TRBJ2-3; D is tentatively TRBD1 or TRBD2 (5 bases each). The CDR3 runs 16 residues. Germline V gene lookup returns CDR1 MGHDK and CDR2 SYGVNS. V gave up 3 bases and J gave up 2 bases, with 15 bases separating them. The CDR3 reads CASSDRSKGPTDTQYF. The DNA for the CDR3 is TGTGCCAGCAGTGATCGCTCCAAGGGACCCACAGATACGCAGTATTTT. Based on the CDR3 plus reference TRBV25-1 and TRBJ2-3, the full variable domain is EADIYQTPRYLVIGTGKKITLECSQTMGHDKMYWYQQDPGMELHLIHYSYGVNSTEKGDLSSESTVSRIRTEHFPLTLESARPSHTSQYLCASSDRSKGPTDTQYFGPGTRLTVL.

With respect to this clone: This same CDR3 is encoded by further DNA sequences in the sample. J is TRBJ2-1 and V is TRBV9; 11 nucleotides align to TRBD2. Germline V gene sequence: CDR1 SGDLS, CDR2 YYNGEE. Unmatched junction bases numbered 2, after V lost 2 bases and J lost 4 bases. The CDR3 has 15 residues. CDR3 region: CASSVGTSGYNEQFF. In nucleotides, the CDR3 is TGTGCCAGCAGCGTGGGGACTAGCGGTTACAATGAGCAGTTCTTC.

This chain joins TRBV5-4 and TRBJ2-7; 12 positions match TRBD2. Trimming took 4 bases from V and 5 from J; bases not matched to a gene: 1. CDR1 is SGHNT and CDR2 is YYREEE in the germline V gene (reference sequence). The CDR3 spans 13 residues. The CDR3 protein is CASSTSGRNEQYF. CDR3 nucleotide sequence: TGTGCCAGCAGCACTAGCGGGAGGAACGAGCAGTACTTC.

This chain joins TRBV4-2 and TRBJ2-1; D perhaps matches TRBD1 (6 bases). Germline CDR1 reads LGHNA; CDR2 reads YNFKEQ. V lost 4 bases and J 6 bases, leaving 22 bases between the germline ends. This CDR3 has 17 amino acids. DNA of the CDR3: TGTGCCAGCAGCCGACCCCTCACAGGGAGTAATGGCAATGAGCAGTTCTTC. It yields the protein CASSRPLTGSNGNEQFF.

The CDR3 loop is CAISQNTEAFF. CDR3 sequence (DNA): TGTGCCATCTCCCAGAACACTGAAGCTTTCTTT. The chain joins TRBV10-3 to TRBJ1-1; no clear D gene. Trimming stripped 8 bases from V and 1 base from J, with 5 bases between. The germline CDR1 and CDR2 sequences are ENHRY and SYGVKD. The CDR3 spans 11 residues.

This chain connects TRBV18 to TRBJ1-2; 8 positions match TRBD1. The germline V gene has CDR1 KGHSH and CDR2 LQKENI. V was pared by 6 bases and J by 2 bases, with 5 bases of the junction left unmatched. CDR3 length: 14 amino acids. The chain's CDR3 is CASSRQGANYGYTF. Written as DNA, the CDR3 is TGTGCCAGCTCCCGGCAGGGGGCGAACTATGGCTACACCTTC. Combining the CDR3 with reference TRBV18 and TRBJ1-2 gives the whole variable domain NAGVMQNPRHLVRRRGQEARLRCSPMKGHSHVYWYRQLPEEGLKFMVYLQKENIIDESGMPKERFSAEFPKEGPSILRIQQVVRGDSAAYFCASSRQGANYGYTFGSGTRLTVV.

V usage is TRBV29-1 and J usage is TRBJ1-1, with a tentative D call TRBD1 (6 bases). This CDR3 contains 10 residues. Germline assignment: CDR1 SQVTM and CDR2 ANQGSEA. Trimming removed 6 bases from V and 6 bases from J, with 8 bases in between. The CDR3 sequence is CSVTGPEAFF. In nucleotides, the CDR3 is TGCAGCGTAACAGGGCCTGAAGCTTTCTTT.

V is TRBV6-6 and J is TRBJ2-3, with D perhaps matching TRBD2 (5 bases). Trimming took off 0 bases at V and 0 bases at J, with 10 bases between the two ends. The length of the CDR3 is 16 residues. CDR1 is MNHNY, CDR2 SVGAGI, per germline (reference sequence). CDR3 sequence: CASSYSGKSSTDTQYF. In DNA form, the CDR3 reads TGTGCCAGCAGTTACTCCGGGAAATCTAGCACAGATACGCAGTATTTT.

The chain has TRBV29-1 and TRBJ2-7; D uncertain. This CDR3 region has 14 residues. Deletions cut 0 bases from V and 3 bases from J, with 12 bases between. The germline V gene has CDR1 SQVTM and CDR2 ANQGSEA. The CDR3 DNA reads as TGCAGCGTTGAAGATCCGGCCAAGGACTACGAGCAGTACTTC. Amino acid sequence: CSVEDPAKDYEQYF.